This TCR beta chain comes out of a study of cytomegalovirus exposure and HLA in healthy donors. Study results and caveats: The investigators catalogued 150 or so TCR beta chains as cytomegalovirus-associated. In vitro confirmation showed a few CMV-associated chains to be CMV antigen specific.

Using immunoSEQ multiplex PCR, the repertoire was profiled, and TCRdb retains in-frame clones only, with some absent. The sample has approximately 170,000 clones, around four fifths seen once. Germline CDR1 is GTSNPN and CDR2 is SVGIG (reference sequence). This CDR3 is built from 17 residues. Germline trimming cut 0 bases from V and 2 bases from J; bases unmatched to any gene: 10. This clone has just a few counts. Antigen specificity is unknown. The chain couples TRBV30 to TRBJ1-2, with TRBD1 matching 9 bases. The origin of this receptor is a man aged 25 to 45 in good health and CMV-seropositive. The sequenced sample was PBMCs. The chain's CDR3 is CAWSVKPGTGSNYGYTF. The CDR3 bases are TGTGCCTGGAGTGTTAAACCCGGGACAGGGTCCAACTATGGCTACACCTTC.